Listed here are 9 T cell receptor beta chains from one sample, sequenced in a study of cytomegalovirus exposure and HLA in healthy donors. 13 Jbeta primers and 60 Vbeta primers were used for the PCR. Libraries were prepared by immunoSEQ multiplex PCR; TCRdb keeps only in-frame clonotypes and omits some of them. The sample lists more than 250,000 clones; 85% to 90% were seen once. Sequencing was done on a sample of PBMCs. These receptors all stem from a young woman in good health and CMV-seronegative.

In DNA form, the CDR3 reads TGTGCCAGCAGTCTGACAGGGGACGAGCAGTACTTC. Protein: CASSLTGDEQYF. V and J are TRBV2 and TRBJ2-7, with 8 bases aligning to TRBD1. This CDR3 has 12 amino acids. Germline values: CDR1 SNHLY, CDR2 FYNNEI. The V gene end was trimmed by 5 bases and the J gene end by 5 bases; junction bases not matched to a gene: 2.

The chain employs TRBV11-2 and TRBJ1-6, with 7 bases matching TRBD1. This CDR3 has 16 residues. The V segment lost 2 bases and the J segment 9 bases; nucleotides outside the gene matches: 10. Germline V CDR1 and CDR2: SGHAT, FQNNGV. CDR3 DNA sequence: TGTGCCAGCAGCTTATTAGTGGGGGCAGGGGGTTCACCCCTCCACTTT. Translation gives CASSLLVGAGGSPLHF.

The chain is built from TRBV15 and TRBJ1-2; 7 nucleotides align to TRBD1. Trimming cost V 0 bases and J 12 bases; bases outside gene matches: 4. Looked up from germline, CDR1 is LNHNV and CDR2 is YYDKDF (reference sequence). The CDR3 loop spans 12 amino acids. This CDR3 reads CATSRDSGGDTF. The CDR3, as DNA: TGTGCCACCAGCAGAGATTCAGGGGGAGACACCTTC.

The chain couples TRBV27 to TRBJ2-7, with 15 bases that match TRBD2. Per the germline V gene, CDR1 is MNHEY and CDR2 is SMNVEV (reference sequence). Germline trimming cut 6 bases from V and 3 bases from J; bases unmatched to any gene: 3. CDR3 size: 15 residues. The CDR3 sequence: CASRGLAGGDYEQYF. CDR3 sequence (DNA): TGTGCCAGCAGGGGACTAGCGGGGGGTGACTACGAGCAGTACTTC.

This chain joins TRBV5-3 and TRBJ2-3; D possibly corresponds to TRBD2 (6 bases). TRBV5-3 belongs to the ORF category, with a function that is uncertain. The CDR3 runs to 17 residues. V lost 4 bases and J 0 bases, leaving 18 bases between the germline ends. For the CDR3, the DNA is TGTGCCAGAAGCCGCCACAGACTAGTCCCCAGCACAGATACGCAGTATTTT. Amino acid sequence: CARSRHRLVPSTDTQYF.

The chain joins TRBV7-9 to TRBJ2-3, with 7 bases that match TRBD2. Germline V lookup: CDR1 SEHNR, CDR2 FQNEAQ (reference sequence). After removal of 9 bases from V and 0 bases from J, the junction contained 3 bases not matched to a gene. This CDR3 has 13 amino acids. The CDR3: CASMRGSTDTQYF. DNA for the CDR3: TGTGCCAGTATGCGGGGGAGCACAGATACGCAGTATTTT. The full variable domain, in which reference TRBV7-9 and TRBJ2-3 provide the parts outside the CDR3, is DTGVSQNPRHKITKRGQNVTFRCDPISEHNRLYWYRQTLGQGPEFLTYFQNEAQLEKSRLLSDRFSAERPKGSFSTLEIQRTEQGDSAMYLCASMRGSTDTQYFGPGTRLTVL.

This chain links TRBV12-5 with TRBJ1-5, with TRBD1 identical over 10 bases. The CDR3 extends over 16 amino acids. V dropped 6 bases and J dropped 7; count of bases not matched to a gene: 12. Germline CDR1 is LGHNT and CDR2 is FRNRAP. CDR3 sequence reads: CASGSYGTGEYQPQHF. In DNA, the CDR3 is TGTGCTAGTGGGAGCTACGGGACAGGGGAATACCAGCCCCAGCATTTT.

The rearrangement uses TRBV7-8 and TRBJ2-7; the match to TRBD1 covers 9 bases. Germline V CDR1 and CDR2: SGHVS, FQNEAQ. This CDR3 region has 16 residues. V lost 5 bases to trimming and J lost 1 base; unmatched junction nucleotides: 9. The CDR3 nucleotides are TGTGCCAGCAGCCCCAGGGAGGGACAGGGATCCTACGAGCAGTACTTC. Its translation: CASSPREGQGSYEQYF.

This clone has more than one count but fewer than ten. This chain connects TRBV5-1 to TRBJ1-1; TRBD1 is a possible D gene (5 bases). Deletions cut 0 bases from V and 1 base from J, with 10 bases between. The CDR3 has 15 amino acids. Germline V lookup: CDR1 SGHRS, CDR2 YFSETQ. Written as DNA, the CDR3 is TGCGCCAGCAGCTTGGGATTCGACAGGAACACTGAAGCTTTCTTT. As protein: CASSLGFDRNTEAFF. Supplemented by reference TRBV5-1 and TRBJ1-1, the full variable domain reads KAGVTQTPRYLIKTRGQQVTLSCSPISGHRSVSWYQQTPGQGLQFLFEYFSETQRNKGNFPGRFSGRQFSNSRSEMNVSTLELGDSALYLCASSLGFDRNTEAFFGQGTRLTVV.